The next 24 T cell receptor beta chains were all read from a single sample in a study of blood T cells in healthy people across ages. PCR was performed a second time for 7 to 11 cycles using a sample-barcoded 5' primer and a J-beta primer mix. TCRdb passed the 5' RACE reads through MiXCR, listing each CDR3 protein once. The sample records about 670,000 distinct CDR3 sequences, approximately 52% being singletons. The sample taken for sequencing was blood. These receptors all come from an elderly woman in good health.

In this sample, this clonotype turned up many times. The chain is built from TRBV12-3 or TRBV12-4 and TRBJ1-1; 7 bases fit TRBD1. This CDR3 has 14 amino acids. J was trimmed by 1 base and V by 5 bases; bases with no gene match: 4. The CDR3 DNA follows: TGTGCCAGCAGTCTACAGGGGTCGAACACTGAAGCTTTCTTT. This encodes CASSLQGSNTEAFF.

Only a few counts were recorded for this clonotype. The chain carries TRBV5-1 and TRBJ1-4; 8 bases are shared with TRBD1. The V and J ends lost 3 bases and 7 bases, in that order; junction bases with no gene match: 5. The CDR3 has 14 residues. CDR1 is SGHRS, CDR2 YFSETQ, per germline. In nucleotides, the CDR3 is TGCGCCAGCAGCTCGGGACAGGTTCGTGAAAAACTGTTTTTT. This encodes CASSSGQVREKLFF.

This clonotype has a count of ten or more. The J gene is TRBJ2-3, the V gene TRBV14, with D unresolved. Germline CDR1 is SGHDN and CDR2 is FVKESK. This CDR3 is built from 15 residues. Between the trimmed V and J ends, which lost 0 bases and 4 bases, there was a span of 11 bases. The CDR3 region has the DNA TGTGCCAGCAGCCAAGAATGGATAGCCCCAGATACGCAGTATTTT. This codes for CASSQEWIAPDTQYF.

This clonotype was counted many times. The chain's CDR3 is CAISAGIAKNIQYF. The CDR3 DNA sequence: TGTGCCATCAGTGCTGGTATAGCCAAAAACATTCAGTACTTC. The rearrangement joins TRBV10-3 to TRBJ2-4, with D unresolved. Germline lookup yields CDR1 ENHRY and CDR2 SYGVKD. V dropped 4 bases and J dropped 0 bases, with 7 bases sitting between them. This CDR3 contains 14 residues.

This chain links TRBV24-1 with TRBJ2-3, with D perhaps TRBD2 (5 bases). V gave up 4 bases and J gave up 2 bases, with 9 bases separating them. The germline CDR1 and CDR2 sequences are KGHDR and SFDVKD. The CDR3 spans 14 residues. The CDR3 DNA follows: TGTGCCACCAGTGAAACCGGGAACACAGATACGCAGTATTTT. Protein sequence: CATSETGNTDTQYF.

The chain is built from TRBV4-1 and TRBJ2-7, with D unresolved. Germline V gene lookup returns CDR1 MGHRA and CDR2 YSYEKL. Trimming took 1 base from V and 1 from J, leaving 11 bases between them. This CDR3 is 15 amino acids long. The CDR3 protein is CASSQGKAKSYEQYF. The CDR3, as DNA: TGCGCCAGCAGCCAAGGTAAAGCTAAATCCTACGAGCAGTACTTC.

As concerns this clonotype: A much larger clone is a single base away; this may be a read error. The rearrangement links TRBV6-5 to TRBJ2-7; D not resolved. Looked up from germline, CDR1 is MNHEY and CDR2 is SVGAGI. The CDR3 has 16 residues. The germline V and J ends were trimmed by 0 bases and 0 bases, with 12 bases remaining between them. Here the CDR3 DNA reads TGTGCCAGCAGTTACTCGGCACAGCCAAGCTCCTACGAGCAGTACTTC. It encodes CASSYSAQPSSYEQYF.

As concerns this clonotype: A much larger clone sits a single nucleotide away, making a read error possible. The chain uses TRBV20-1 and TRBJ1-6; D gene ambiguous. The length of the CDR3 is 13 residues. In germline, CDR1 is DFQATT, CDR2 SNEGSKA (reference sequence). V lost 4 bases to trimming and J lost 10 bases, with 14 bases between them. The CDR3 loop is CSATRRGKSPLHF. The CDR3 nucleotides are TGCAGTGCTACTCGACGGGGAAAATCACCCCTCCACTTT.

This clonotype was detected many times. In nucleotides, the CDR3 is TGTGCCGTCAGCGTTAGGAAGAGGGATGGGGCCAACGTCCTGACTTTC. Its protein product is CAVSVRKRDGANVLTF. This chain joins TRBV9 and TRBJ2-6; possibly TRBD2 for D (5 bases). The V and J ends lost 10 bases and 3 bases respectively, with 20 bases between them. The CDR3 is made up of 16 amino acids. Germline-derived CDR1 and CDR2 are SGDLS and YYNGEE.

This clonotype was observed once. CDR3 nucleotide sequence: TGCAGCGTTGAAGAGCCCGACACCCACAATGAGCAGTACTTC. Translated: CSVEEPDTHNEQYF. The J gene is TRBJ2-5, the V gene TRBV29-1; no clear D gene. Germline CDR1 reads SQVTM; CDR2 reads ANQGSEA. The CDR3 sequence is 14 residues long. V was shortened by 0 bases and J by 11 bases, with 19 bases between the two germline ends.

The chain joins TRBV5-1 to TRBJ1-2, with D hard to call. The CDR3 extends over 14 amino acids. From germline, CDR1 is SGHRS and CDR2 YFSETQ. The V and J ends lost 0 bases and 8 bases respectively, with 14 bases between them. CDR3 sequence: CASSLDGLVVGYTF. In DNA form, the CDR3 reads TGCGCCAGCAGCTTGGATGGTCTGGTAGTAGGCTACACCTTC.

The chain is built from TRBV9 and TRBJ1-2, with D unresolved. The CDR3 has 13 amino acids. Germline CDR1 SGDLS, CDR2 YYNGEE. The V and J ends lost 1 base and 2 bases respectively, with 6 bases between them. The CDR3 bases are TGTGCCAGCAGCGTATCCGGGAACTATGGCTACACCTTC. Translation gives CASSVSGNYGYTF.

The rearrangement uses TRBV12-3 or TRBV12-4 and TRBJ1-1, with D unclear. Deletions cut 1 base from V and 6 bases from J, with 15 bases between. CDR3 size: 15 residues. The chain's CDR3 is CASSLGSTISAEAFF. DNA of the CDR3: TGTGCCAGCAGTTTAGGGTCCACTATAAGCGCTGAAGCTTTCTTT.

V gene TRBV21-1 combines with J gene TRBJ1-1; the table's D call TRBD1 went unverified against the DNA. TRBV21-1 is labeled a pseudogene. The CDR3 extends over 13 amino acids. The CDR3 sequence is CASSHGGFTEAFF. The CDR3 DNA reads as TGTGCCAGCAGCCATGGGGGATTCACTGAAGCTTTCTTT.

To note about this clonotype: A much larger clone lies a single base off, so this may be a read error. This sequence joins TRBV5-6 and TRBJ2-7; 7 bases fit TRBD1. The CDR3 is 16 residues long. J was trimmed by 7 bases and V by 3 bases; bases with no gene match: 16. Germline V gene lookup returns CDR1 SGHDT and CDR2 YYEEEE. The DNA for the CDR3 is TGTGCCAGCAGCTACACTTACCGGGACAGCTACAATGAGCAGTACTTC. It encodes CASSYTYRDSYNEQYF.

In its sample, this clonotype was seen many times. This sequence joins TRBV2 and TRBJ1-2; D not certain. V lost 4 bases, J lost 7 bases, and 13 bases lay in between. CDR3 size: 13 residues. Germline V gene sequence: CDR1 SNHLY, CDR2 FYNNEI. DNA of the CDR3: TGTGCCAGCAGTGGTGTAACTCCAACTGGCTACACCTTC. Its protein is CASSGVTPTGYTF.

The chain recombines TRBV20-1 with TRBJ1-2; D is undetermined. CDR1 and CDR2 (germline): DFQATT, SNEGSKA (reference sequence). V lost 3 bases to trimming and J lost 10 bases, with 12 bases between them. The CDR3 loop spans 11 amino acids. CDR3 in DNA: TGCAGTGCTAGGGGCGGCGTACTCTACACCTTC. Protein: CSARGGVLYTF.

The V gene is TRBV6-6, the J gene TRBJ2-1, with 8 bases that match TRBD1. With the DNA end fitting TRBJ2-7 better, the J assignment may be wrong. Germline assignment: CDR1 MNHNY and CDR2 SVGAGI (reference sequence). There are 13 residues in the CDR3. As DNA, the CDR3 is TGTGCCAGCCGGGGGCAGGGGGCCTCCGAGCAGTACTTC. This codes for CASRGQGASEQYF.

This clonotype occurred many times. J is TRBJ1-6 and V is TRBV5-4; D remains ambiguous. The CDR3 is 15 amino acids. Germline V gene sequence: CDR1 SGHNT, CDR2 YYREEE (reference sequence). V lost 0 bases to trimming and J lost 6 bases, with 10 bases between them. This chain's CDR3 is CASSLEAGRNSPLHF. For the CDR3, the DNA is TGTGCCAGCAGCTTGGAAGCAGGACGTAATTCACCCCTCCACTTT.

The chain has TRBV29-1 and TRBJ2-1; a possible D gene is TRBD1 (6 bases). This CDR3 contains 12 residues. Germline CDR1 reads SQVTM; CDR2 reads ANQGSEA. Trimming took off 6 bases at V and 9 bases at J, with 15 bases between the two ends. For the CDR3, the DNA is TGCAGCGTCCTATTACAGGGTAGTGAGCAGTTCTTC. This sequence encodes CSVLLQGSEQFF.

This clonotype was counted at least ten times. The CDR3 sequence is CASSQRSASGPYEQYF. In DNA, the CDR3 is TGTGCCAGCAGCCAGCGGAGCGCTAGCGGACCCTACGAGCAGTACTTC. The chain combines TRBV7-2 with TRBJ2-7; 7 bases agree with TRBD2. The V gene end was trimmed by 5 bases and the J gene end by 2 bases; junction bases not matched to a gene: 12. CDR1 is SGHTA, CDR2 FQGNSA, per germline. The CDR3 extends over 16 amino acids.

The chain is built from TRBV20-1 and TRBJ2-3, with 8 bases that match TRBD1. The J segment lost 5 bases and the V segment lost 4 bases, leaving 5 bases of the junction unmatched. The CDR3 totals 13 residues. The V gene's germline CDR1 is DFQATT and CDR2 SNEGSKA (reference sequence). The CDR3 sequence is CSAKDRVIDTQYF. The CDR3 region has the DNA TGCAGTGCTAAGGACAGGGTGATAGATACGCAGTATTTT.

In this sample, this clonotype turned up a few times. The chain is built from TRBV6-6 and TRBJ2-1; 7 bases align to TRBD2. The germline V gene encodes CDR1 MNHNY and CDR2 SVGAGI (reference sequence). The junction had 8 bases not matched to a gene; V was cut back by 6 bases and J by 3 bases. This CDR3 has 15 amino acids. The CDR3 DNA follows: TGTGCCAGCAGCCTCGGGACTACCCGCTACAATGAGCAGTTCTTC. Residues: CASSLGTTRYNEQFF.

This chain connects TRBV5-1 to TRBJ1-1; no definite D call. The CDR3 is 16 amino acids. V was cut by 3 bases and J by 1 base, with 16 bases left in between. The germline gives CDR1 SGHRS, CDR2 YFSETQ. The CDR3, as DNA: TGCGCCAGCAGCTATCCAAGTAGGGCGGGGAACACTGAAGCTTTCTTT. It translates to CASSYPSRAGNTEAFF.